The clone carrying this T cell receptor (beta chain) has only one observation. The data were taken from a study of T cell responses to AZD1222 COVID-19 vaccine. Germline values: CDR1 LGHDT, CDR2 YNNKEL (reference sequence). The CDR3 is 12 residues long. V shed 4 bases and J shed 3 bases, with 7 bases lying between them. The data were produced by immunoSEQ multiplex PCR, yet TCRdb's version contains in-frame clones alone and is incomplete. Of about 160,000 clones in the sample, under 95% are singletons; the top ten hold under 6%. This TCR derives from an adult who received the AZD1222 COVID-19 vaccine. The source was peripheral blood, collected 28 days after the second AZD1222 dose. The V gene is TRBV3-1 (or the pseudogene TRBV3-2), the J gene TRBJ2-7, with D unresolved. The CDR3: CASSLANYEQYF. CDR3 sequence (DNA): TGTGCCAGCAGCCTAGCAAACTACGAGCAGTACTTC.